The 10 T cell receptor beta chains below all came from one sample that was sequenced in a study of shared clonotypes between healthy human individuals. Profiled with immunoSEQ multiplex PCR; TCRdb holds only in-frame clones, not every one. The table has hundreds of thousands of clones, about three quarters seen once. Sequencing was carried out using memory CD4+ T cells sorted from blood. Documented subset: CD45RA-negative fraction. Source of these receptors: a woman aged 25 to 39 in good health.

With regard to this clone: The same CDR3 also results from other DNA sequences found in this sample. The chain couples TRBV7-9 to TRBJ1-5; 8 bases agree with TRBD1. The CDR3 runs 14 residues. Germline V gene lookup returns CDR1 SEHNR and CDR2 FQNEAQ (reference sequence). The J segment lost 4 bases and the V segment lost 5 bases, leaving 4 bases of the junction unmatched. CDR3: CASSPGQDNQPQHF. The CDR3 bases are TGTGCCAGCAGCCCGGGACAGGATAATCAGCCCCAGCATTTT.

The count of this clone is one. The chain carries TRBV28 and TRBJ2-7; no firm D call. The CDR3 length is 12 residues. Trimming took 7 bases from V and 6 from J, leaving 13 bases between them. Looked up from germline, CDR1 is MDHEN and CDR2 is SYDVKM. CDR3 coding DNA: TGTGCCAGCACCAGGCTACTGAGCGAGCAGTACTTC. This gives the protein CASTRLLSEQYF.

The chain has TRBV30 and TRBJ1-5, with D possibly TRBD1 on 5 matching bases. The CDR3 has 13 residues. From germline, CDR1 is GTSNPN and CDR2 SVGIG (reference sequence). Trimming left V 3 bases short and J 6 bases short, with 12 bases between. The CDR3 sequence is CAWSHKGSQPQHF. The CDR3 DNA sequence: TGTGCCTGGAGCCATAAGGGGAGTCAGCCCCAGCATTTT.

The V and J genes are TRBV28 and TRBJ2-3; possible D gene TRBD1, 6 bases. The length of the CDR3 is 15 residues. Germline V gene data show CDR1 as MDHEN and CDR2 as SYDVKM. Trimming pared 5 bases from V and 2 bases from J, leaving 14 bases between. CDR3 residues: CASSHRVTATDTQYF. In nucleotides, the CDR3 is TGTGCCAGCAGTCACAGGGTCACGGCCACAGATACGCAGTATTTT.

This clone has only a few counts. The V gene is TRBV27, the J gene TRBJ2-2; D may be TRBD2 (6 bases). Trimming took 1 base from V and 5 from J, leaving 26 bases between them. The CDR3 extends over 20 amino acids. From germline, CDR1 is MNHEY and CDR2 SMNVEV (reference sequence). CDR3 protein: CASSLFLYGGVAKSTGELFF. CDR3 nucleotides: TGTGCCAGCAGTTTATTTTTATATGGCGGGGTGGCAAAGAGTACCGGGGAGCTGTTTTTT.

This clone was detected a few times. V usage is TRBV7-2 and J usage is TRBJ1-1; no firm D call. The germline CDR1 and CDR2 sequences are SGHTA and FQGNSA. CDR3 length: 13 residues. V lost 6 bases and J 0 bases, leaving 8 bases between the germline ends. CDR3 DNA sequence: TGTGCCAGCAGGGAGGGAATGAACACTGAAGCTTTCTTT. Translation: CASREGMNTEAFF.

This clone is a singleton in its sample. The chain is built from TRBV19 and TRBJ1-1; no clear D gene. This CDR3 is built from 12 residues. CDR1 and CDR2 (germline): LNHDA, SQIVND (reference sequence). V lost 3 bases, J lost 7 bases, and 9 bases lay in between. The CDR3 DNA sequence: TGTGCCAGTAGTATCAGAGGAAGTGAAGCTTTCTTT. This codes for CASSIRGSEAFF.

This clone was counted a few times. The rearrangement links TRBV9 to TRBJ2-6; 7 bases are a match to TRBD1. Germline V gives CDR1 SGDLS, CDR2 YYNGEE. Germline trimming cut 2 bases from V and 0 bases from J; bases unmatched to any gene: 8. The CDR3 runs 18 residues. CDR3 sequence reads: CASSVTGLALSGANVLTF. Here the CDR3 DNA reads TGTGCCAGCAGCGTGACAGGGTTAGCTCTCTCTGGGGCCAACGTCCTGACTTTC.

The J gene is TRBJ2-3, the V gene TRBV7-8; TRBD2 agrees at 11 bases. The length of the CDR3 is 16 residues. The germline CDR1 and CDR2 sequences are SGHVS and FQNEAQ. Trimming took 5 bases from V and 3 from J; bases not matched to a gene: 7. The CDR3 spells CASSTTSGSKTDTQYF. The CDR3 DNA reads TGTGCCAGCAGCACCACTAGCGGGAGTAAGACAGATACGCAGTATTTT.

The chain recombines TRBV7-9 with TRBJ2-6; TRBD1 might be the D (6 bases). V lost 5 bases, J lost 0 bases, and 14 bases lay in between. This CDR3 contains 17 residues. The germline V gene has CDR1 SEHNR and CDR2 FQNEAQ (reference sequence). The CDR3 sequence is CASSGRQEFSGANVLTF. In DNA, the CDR3 is TGTGCCAGCAGCGGTAGACAGGAATTCTCTGGGGCCAACGTCCTGACTTTC.